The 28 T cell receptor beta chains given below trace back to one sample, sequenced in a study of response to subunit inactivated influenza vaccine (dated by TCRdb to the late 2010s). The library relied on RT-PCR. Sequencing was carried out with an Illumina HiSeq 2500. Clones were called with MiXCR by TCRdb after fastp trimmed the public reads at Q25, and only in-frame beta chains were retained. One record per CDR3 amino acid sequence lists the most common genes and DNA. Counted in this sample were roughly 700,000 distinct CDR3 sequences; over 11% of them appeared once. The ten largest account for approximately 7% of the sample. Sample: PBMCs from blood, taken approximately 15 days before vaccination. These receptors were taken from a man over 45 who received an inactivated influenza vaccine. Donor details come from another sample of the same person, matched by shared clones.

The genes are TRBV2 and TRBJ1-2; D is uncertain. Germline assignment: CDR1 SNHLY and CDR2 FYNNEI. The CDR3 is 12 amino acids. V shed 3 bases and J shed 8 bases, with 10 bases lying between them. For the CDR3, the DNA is TGTGCCAGCAGTGAGAGGGCGGAGGGCTACACCTTC. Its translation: CASSERAEGYTF.

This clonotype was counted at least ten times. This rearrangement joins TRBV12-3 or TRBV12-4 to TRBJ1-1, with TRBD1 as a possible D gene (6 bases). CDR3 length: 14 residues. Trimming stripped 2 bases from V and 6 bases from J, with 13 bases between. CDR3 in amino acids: CASSLFEGGSEAFF. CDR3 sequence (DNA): TGTGCCAGCAGTTTATTTGAGGGGGGCTCTGAAGCTTTCTTT.

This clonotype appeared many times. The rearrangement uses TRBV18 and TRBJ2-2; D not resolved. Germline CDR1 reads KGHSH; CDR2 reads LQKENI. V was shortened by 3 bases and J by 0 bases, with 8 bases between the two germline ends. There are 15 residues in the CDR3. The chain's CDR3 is CASSPWQANTGELFF. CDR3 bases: TGTGCCAGCTCACCTTGGCAGGCGAACACCGGGGAGCTGTTTTTT.

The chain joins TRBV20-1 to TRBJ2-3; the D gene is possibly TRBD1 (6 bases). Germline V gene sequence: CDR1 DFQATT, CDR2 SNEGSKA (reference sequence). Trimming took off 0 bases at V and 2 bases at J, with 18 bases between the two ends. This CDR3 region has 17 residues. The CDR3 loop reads CSARDNALGHVTDTQYF. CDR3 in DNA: TGCAGTGCTAGAGATAACGCCCTGGGACATGTCACAGATACGCAGTATTTT.

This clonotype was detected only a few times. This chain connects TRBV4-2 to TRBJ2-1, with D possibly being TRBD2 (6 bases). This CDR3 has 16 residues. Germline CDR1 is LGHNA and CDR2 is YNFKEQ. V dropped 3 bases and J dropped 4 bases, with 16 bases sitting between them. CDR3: CASSQHGTVDYNEQFF. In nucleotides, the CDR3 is TGTGCCAGCAGCCAGCACGGGACTGTAGATTACAATGAGCAGTTCTTC.

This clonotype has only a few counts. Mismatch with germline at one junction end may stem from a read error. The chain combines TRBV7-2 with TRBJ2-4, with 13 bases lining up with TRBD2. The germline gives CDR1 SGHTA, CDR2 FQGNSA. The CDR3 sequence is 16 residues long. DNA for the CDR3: TGTGCCAGCAGCATAGCCGGGACTAGCGGGATGAACATTCAGTACTTC. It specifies CASSIAGTSGMNIQYF.

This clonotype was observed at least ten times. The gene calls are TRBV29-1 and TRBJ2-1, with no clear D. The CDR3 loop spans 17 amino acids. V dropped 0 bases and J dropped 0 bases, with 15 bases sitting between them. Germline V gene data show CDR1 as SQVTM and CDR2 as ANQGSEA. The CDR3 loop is CSVEDRWRTSSYNEQFF. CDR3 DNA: TGCAGCGTTGAAGATCGGTGGCGGACCAGCTCCTACAATGAGCAGTTCTTC.

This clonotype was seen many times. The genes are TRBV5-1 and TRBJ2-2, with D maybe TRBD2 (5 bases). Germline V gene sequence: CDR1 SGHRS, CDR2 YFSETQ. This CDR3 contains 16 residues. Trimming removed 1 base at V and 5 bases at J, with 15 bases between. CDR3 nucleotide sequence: TGCGCCAGCAGCTTGAGGCGGGCAGGTCAAACCGGGGAGCTGTTTTTT. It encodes CASSLRRAGQTGELFF. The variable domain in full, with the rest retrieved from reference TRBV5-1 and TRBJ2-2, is KAGVTQTPRYLIKTRGQQVTLSCSPISGHRSVSWYQQTPGQGLQFLFEYFSETQRNKGNFPGRFSGRQFSNSRSEMNVSTLELGDSALYLCASSLRRAGQTGELFFGEGSRLTVL.

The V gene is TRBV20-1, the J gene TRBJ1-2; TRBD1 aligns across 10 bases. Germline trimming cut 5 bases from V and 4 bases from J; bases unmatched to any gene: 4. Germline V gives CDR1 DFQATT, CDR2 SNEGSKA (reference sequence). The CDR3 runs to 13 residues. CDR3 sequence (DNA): TGCAGTGCTGTGGGACAGGGGACCTATGGCTACACCTTC. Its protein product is CSAVGQGTYGYTF.

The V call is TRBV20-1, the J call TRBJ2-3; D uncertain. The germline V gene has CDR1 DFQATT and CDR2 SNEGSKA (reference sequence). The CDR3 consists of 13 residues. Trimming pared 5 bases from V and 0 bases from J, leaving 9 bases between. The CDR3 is CSARAASTDTQYF. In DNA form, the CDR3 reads TGCAGTGCTCGGGCCGCTAGCACAGATACGCAGTATTTT.

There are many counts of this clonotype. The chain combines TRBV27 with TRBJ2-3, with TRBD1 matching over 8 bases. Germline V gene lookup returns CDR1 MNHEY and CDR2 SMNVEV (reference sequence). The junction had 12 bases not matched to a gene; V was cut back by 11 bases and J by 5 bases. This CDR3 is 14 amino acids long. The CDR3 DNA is TGTGCCTCCCGCAGGGGGCAATATCGAGATACGCAGTATTTT. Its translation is CASRRGQYRDTQYF.

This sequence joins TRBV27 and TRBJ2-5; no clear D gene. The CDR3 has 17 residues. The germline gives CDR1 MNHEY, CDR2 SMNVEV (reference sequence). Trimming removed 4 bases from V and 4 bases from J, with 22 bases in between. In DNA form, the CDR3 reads TGTGCCAGCAGTTCAACCTCGGACGCTCTACGGGTAGAGACCCAGTACTTC. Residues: CASSSTSDALRVETQYF.

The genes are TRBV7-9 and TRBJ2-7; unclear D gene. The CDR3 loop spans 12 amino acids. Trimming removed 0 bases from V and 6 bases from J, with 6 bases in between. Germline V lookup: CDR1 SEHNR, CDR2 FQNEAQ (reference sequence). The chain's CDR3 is CASSLAGFEQYF. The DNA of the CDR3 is TGTGCCAGCAGCTTAGCTGGGTTCGAGCAGTACTTC.

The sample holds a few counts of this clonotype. The CDR3 nucleotides read TGCGCCAGCAGCCAAGATTTCGACAGAAACAATGAGCAGTTCTTC. Translation gives CASSQDFDRNNEQFF. The chain carries TRBV4-3 and TRBJ2-1; possibly TRBD1 for D (5 bases). This CDR3 region has 15 residues. V gave up 0 bases and J gave up 5 bases, with 11 bases separating them. Germline V gene data show CDR1 as LGHNA and CDR2 as YSLEER.

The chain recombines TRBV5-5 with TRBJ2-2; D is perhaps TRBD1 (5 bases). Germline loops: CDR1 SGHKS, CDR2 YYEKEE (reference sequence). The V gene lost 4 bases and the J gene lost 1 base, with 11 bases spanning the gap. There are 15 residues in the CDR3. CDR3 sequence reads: CASSPLTVNTGELFF. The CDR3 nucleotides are TGTGCCAGCAGCCCTTTGACAGTGAACACCGGGGAGCTGTTTTTT.

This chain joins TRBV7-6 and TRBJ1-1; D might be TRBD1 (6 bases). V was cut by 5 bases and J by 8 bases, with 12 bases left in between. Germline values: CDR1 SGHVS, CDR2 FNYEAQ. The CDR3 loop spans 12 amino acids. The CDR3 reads CASSPAGVEAFF. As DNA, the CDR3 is TGTGCCAGCAGCCCGGCAGGGGTGGAAGCTTTCTTT.

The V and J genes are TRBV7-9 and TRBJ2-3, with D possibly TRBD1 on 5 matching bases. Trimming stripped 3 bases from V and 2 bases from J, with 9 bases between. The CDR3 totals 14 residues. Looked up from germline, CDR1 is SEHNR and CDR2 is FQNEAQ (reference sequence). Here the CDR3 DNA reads TGTGCCAGCAGCTTCAGGGCAGACACAGATACGCAGTATTTT. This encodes CASSFRADTDTQYF.

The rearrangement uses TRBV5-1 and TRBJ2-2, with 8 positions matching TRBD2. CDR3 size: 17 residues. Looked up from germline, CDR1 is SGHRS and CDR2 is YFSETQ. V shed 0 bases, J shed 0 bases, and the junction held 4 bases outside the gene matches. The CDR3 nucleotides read TGCGCCAGCAGCTTGGTGCGCGGGGGGTCGAACACCGGGGAGCTGTTTTTT. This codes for CASSLVRGGSNTGELFF.

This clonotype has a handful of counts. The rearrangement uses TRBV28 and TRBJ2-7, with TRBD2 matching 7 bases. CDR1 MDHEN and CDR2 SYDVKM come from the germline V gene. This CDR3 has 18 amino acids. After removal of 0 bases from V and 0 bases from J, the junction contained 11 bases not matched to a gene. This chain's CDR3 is CASSLWLSPGRRSYEQYF. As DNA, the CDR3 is TGTGCCAGCAGTTTATGGTTGAGTCCCGGGAGGCGCTCCTACGAGCAGTACTTC.

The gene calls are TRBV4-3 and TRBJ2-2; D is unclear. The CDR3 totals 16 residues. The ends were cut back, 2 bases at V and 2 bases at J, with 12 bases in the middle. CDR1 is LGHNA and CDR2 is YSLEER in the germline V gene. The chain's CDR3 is CASSQYLEANTGELFF. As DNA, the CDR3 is TGCGCCAGCAGCCAATATCTAGAGGCTAACACCGGGGAGCTGTTTTTT.

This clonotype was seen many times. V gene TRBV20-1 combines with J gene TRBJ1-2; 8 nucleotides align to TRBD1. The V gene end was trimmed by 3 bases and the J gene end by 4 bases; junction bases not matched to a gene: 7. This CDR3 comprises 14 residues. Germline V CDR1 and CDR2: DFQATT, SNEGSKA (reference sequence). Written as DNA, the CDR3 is TGCAGTGCTAGTCCCGGACAGGGTGCCTATGGCTACACCTTC. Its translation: CSASPGQGAYGYTF.

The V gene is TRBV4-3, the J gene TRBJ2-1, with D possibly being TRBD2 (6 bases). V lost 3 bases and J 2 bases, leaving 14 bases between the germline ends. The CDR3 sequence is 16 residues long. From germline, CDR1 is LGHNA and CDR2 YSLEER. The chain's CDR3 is CASSQVLGGTYNEQFF. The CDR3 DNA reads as TGCGCCAGCAGCCAGGTCCTCGGGGGTACCTACAATGAGCAGTTCTTC.

This chain's CDR3 is CASSPSGTAFSTGELFF. CDR3 coding DNA: TGCGCCAGCAGCCCCTCCGGGACAGCCTTCTCCACCGGGGAGCTGTTTTTT. This chain connects TRBV5-1 to TRBJ2-2, with 7 bases lining up with TRBD1. The CDR3 extends over 17 amino acids. Trimming took 4 bases from V and 4 from J; bases not matched to a gene: 13. The germline V gene encodes CDR1 SGHRS and CDR2 YFSETQ. The full variable domain, in which reference TRBV5-1 and TRBJ2-2 provide the parts outside the CDR3, is KAGVTQTPRYLIKTRGQQVTLSCSPISGHRSVSWYQQTPGQGLQFLFEYFSETQRNKGNFPGRFSGRQFSNSRSEMNVSTLELGDSALYLCASSPSGTAFSTGELFFGEGSRLTVL.

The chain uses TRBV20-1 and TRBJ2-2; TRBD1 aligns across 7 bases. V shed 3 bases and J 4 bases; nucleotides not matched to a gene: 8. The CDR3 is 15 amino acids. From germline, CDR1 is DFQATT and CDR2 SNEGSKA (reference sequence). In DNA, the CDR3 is TGCAGTGCTAGTGAGGGGGCCATGTCCACCGGGGAGCTGTTTTTT. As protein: CSASEGAMSTGELFF.

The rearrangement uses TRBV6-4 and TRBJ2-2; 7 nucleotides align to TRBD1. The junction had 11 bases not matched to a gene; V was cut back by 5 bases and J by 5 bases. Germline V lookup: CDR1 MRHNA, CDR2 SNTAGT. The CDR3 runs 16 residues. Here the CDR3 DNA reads TGTGCCAGCAGTCCCGAAGGGGGCGCTGGGACCGGGGAGCTGTTTTTT. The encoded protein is CASSPEGGAGTGELFF.

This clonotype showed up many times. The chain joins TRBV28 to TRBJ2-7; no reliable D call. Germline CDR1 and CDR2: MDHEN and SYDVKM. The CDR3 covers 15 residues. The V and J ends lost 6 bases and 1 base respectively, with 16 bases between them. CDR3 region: CASRKRHSRSYEQYF. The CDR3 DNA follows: TGTGCCAGCAGGAAAAGACACAGCAGATCCTACGAGCAGTACTTC. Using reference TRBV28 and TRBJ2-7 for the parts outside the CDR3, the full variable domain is DVKVTQSSRYLVKRTGEKVFLECVQDMDHENMFWYRQDPGLGLRLIYFSYDVKMKEKGDIPEGYSVSREKKERFSLILESASTNQTSMYLCASRKRHSRSYEQYFGPGTRLTVT.

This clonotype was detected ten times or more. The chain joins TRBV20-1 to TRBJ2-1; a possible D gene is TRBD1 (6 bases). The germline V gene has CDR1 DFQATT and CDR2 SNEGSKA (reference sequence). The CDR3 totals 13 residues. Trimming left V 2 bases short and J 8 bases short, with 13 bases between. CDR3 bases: TGCAGTGCTAGACGCCGGGACACCCATGAGCAGTTCTTC. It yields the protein CSARRRDTHEQFF.

CDR3 loop: CASSVADGLAKNIQYF. The CDR3, as DNA: TGTGCCAGCAGCGTAGCGGACGGACTAGCCAAAAACATTCAGTACTTC. The chain uses TRBV9 and TRBJ2-4; TRBD2 is a possible D gene (5 bases). Looked up from germline, CDR1 is SGDLS and CDR2 is YYNGEE. The CDR3 has 16 residues. V was pared by 0 bases and J by 0 bases, with 10 bases between.